The 27 T cell receptor beta chains below all came from one sample that was sequenced in a study of cytomegalovirus exposure and HLA in healthy donors. PCR involved 60 Vbeta and 13 Jbeta primers. Measured with immunoSEQ multiplex PCR; TCRdb has only the in-frame clones, and not every one. The sample holds about 140,000 clones, around 76% seen once. The sequenced sample consisted of PBMCs. These receptors came from a male donor in good health and CMV-seronegative.

The chain uses TRBV7-8 and TRBJ1-2, with 10 bases that match TRBD1. The germline CDR1 and CDR2 sequences are SGHVS and FQNEAQ. This CDR3 has 15 residues. J was trimmed by 4 bases and V by 4 bases; bases with no gene match: 6. The CDR3 region is CASSSSTGGVYGYTF. The CDR3 DNA reads as TGTGCCAGCAGCTCCTCGACAGGGGGCGTCTATGGCTACACCTTC.

The rearrangement joins TRBV4-2 to TRBJ1-2; tentative D call: TRBD1 (5 bases). The CDR3 length is 16 residues. V lost 0 bases to trimming and J lost 4 bases, with 15 bases between them. The germline CDR1 and CDR2 sequences are LGHNA and YNFKEQ. In DNA, the CDR3 is TGTGCCAGCAGCCAAGATTTTGCCAGGGTTCCCTATGGCTACACCTTC. Its translation: CASSQDFARVPYGYTF.

The CDR3 loop is CATNEGGNTGELFF. CDR3 DNA sequence: TGTGCCACCAATGAGGGCGGGAACACCGGGGAGCTGTTTTTT. The chain is built from TRBV6-5 and TRBJ2-2; the D gene is possibly TRBD2 (5 bases). V was pared by 10 bases and J by 1 base, with 13 bases between. The CDR3 length is 14 residues. The germline CDR1 and CDR2 sequences are MNHEY and SVGAGI.

The CDR3 loop is CASSQWDRDYEQYF. The CDR3 DNA reads as TGTGCCAGCAGTCAATGGGACAGGGACTACGAGCAGTACTTC. The chain combines TRBV6-5 with TRBJ2-7, with TRBD1 matching 9 bases. The trim removed 5 bases at V and 3 bases at J, leaving 5 bases unmatched. Germline V lookup: CDR1 MNHEY, CDR2 SVGAGI. The CDR3 length is 14 residues.

V gene TRBV30 combines with J gene TRBJ2-2; D might be TRBD2 (7 bases). V was pared by 2 bases and J by 10 bases, with 17 bases between. The CDR3 runs to 14 residues. Germline loops: CDR1 GTSNPN, CDR2 SVGIG (reference sequence). The DNA for the CDR3 is TGTGCCTGGAGTCGGGGGGCTATTCATCCGGAGCTGTTTTTT. Residues: CAWSRGAIHPELFF.

The V call is TRBV6-5, the J call TRBJ1-3, with D unclear. V was shortened by 4 bases and J by 11 bases, with 9 bases between the two germline ends. Germline V lookup: CDR1 MNHEY, CDR2 SVGAGI. The CDR3 totals 11 residues. In nucleotides, the CDR3 is TGTGCCAGCAGTTGGGCCGGGGCCATATATTTT. Its protein product is CASSWAGAIYF.

V gene TRBV5-1 combines with J gene TRBJ2-7; maybe TRBD1 (5 bases). The CDR3 is made up of 16 amino acids. From germline, CDR1 is SGHRS and CDR2 YFSETQ. V lost 1 base and J 1 base, leaving 15 bases between the germline ends. CDR3 coding DNA: TGCGCCAGCAGCTTGAATTGGGGCAGGAGATCCTACGAGCAGTACTTC. Translating gives CASSLNWGRRSYEQYF.

The V and J genes are TRBV19 and TRBJ1-1; 9 bases agree with TRBD1. There are 13 residues in the CDR3. V lost 4 bases and J lost 8; bases outside the gene matches: 5. Per germline, CDR1 LNHDA and CDR2 SQIVND (reference sequence). The CDR3 DNA is TGTGCCAGTAGTACCTTCGGGACAGGGGAAGCTTTCTTT. It yields the protein CASSTFGTGEAFF.

This chain connects TRBV19 to TRBJ1-1; no clear D. The V gene's germline CDR1 is LNHDA and CDR2 SQIVND (reference sequence). This CDR3 has 14 amino acids. V lost 5 bases and J 1 base, leaving 11 bases between the germline ends. In nucleotides, the CDR3 is TGTGCCAGTAGTCCGGCGGCGGGGAACACTGAAGCTTTCTTT. Translating it yields CASSPAAGNTEAFF.

V is TRBV13 and J is TRBJ1-3; 8 nucleotides match TRBD1. Germline V lookup: CDR1 PRHDT, CDR2 FYEKMQ (reference sequence). CDR3 length equals 13 residues. Trimming cost V 4 bases and J 9 bases; bases outside gene matches: 5. The CDR3 sequence is CASSSGQGGTIYF. The CDR3 region has the DNA TGTGCCAGCAGCTCCGGACAGGGAGGCACCATATATTTT.

The chain recombines TRBV7-9 with TRBJ1-2, with 10 bases aligning to TRBD1. CDR3 length: 17 residues. Germline loops: CDR1 SEHNR, CDR2 FQNEAQ (reference sequence). V lost 1 base to trimming and J lost 2 bases; unmatched junction nucleotides: 7. CDR3 sequence reads: CASSLVMSGQGNYGYTF. CDR3 in DNA: TGTGCCAGCAGCTTAGTTATGTCGGGACAGGGGAACTATGGCTACACCTTC.

This clone was observed once. CDR3 protein: CASSPDKNYGYTF. Here the CDR3 DNA reads TGTGCCAGCTCACCCGACAAGAACTATGGCTACACCTTC. The rearrangement uses TRBV18 and TRBJ1-2; D is unclear. This CDR3 has 13 residues. CDR1 is KGHSH and CDR2 is LQKENI in the germline V gene. The V end was cut by 3 bases, the J end by 2 bases, with 7 bases between.

This sequence joins TRBV30 and TRBJ2-1; 7 bases are a match to TRBD2. The V gene's germline CDR1 is GTSNPN and CDR2 SVGIG (reference sequence). The CDR3 runs to 17 residues. The J segment lost 0 bases and the V segment lost 5 bases, leaving 13 bases of the junction unmatched. CDR3 residues: CAWELGGPPSSYNEQFF. DNA for the CDR3: TGTGCCTGGGAACTGGGAGGGCCGCCGAGCTCCTACAATGAGCAGTTCTTC.

CDR3 protein: CATSRLTSGLFQFF. CDR3 bases: TGTGCCACCAGCAGACTCACTAGCGGATTATTTCAGTTCTTC. V usage is TRBV15 and J usage is TRBJ2-1; TRBD2 agrees at 8 bases. The germline gives CDR1 LNHNV, CDR2 YYDKDF (reference sequence). V trimming: 2 bases; J trimming: 13 bases; junction bases outside the gene matches: 10. The CDR3 totals 14 residues.

This rearrangement joins TRBV4-1 to TRBJ2-7; 8 positions agree with TRBD1. CDR1 is MGHRA, CDR2 YSYEKL, per germline. V was clipped by 2 bases and J by 2 bases; unmatched bases: 17. The length of the CDR3 is 19 residues. The CDR3 loop reads CASSQSPLPGQAYPYEQYF. CDR3 bases: TGCGCCAGCAGCCAATCACCTTTACCGGGACAGGCTTATCCCTACGAGCAGTACTTC.

In its sample, this clone was seen once. The chain recombines TRBV30 with TRBJ2-7; D is undetermined. V lost 2 bases to trimming and J lost 4 bases, with 12 bases between them. Germline V lookup: CDR1 GTSNPN, CDR2 SVGIG (reference sequence). The CDR3 covers 13 residues. The CDR3 DNA reads TGTGCCTGGAGTCTGGTGCGCGATTACGAGCAGTACTTC. Translating gives CAWSLVRDYEQYF.

The genes are TRBV4-3 and TRBJ1-1; 7 bases match TRBD1. Germline CDR1 LGHNA, CDR2 YSLEER. V was pared by 4 bases and J by 5 bases, with 4 bases of the junction left unmatched. There are 13 residues in the CDR3. The CDR3: CASSLTGETEAFF. The CDR3 nucleotides read TGCGCCAGCAGCCTAACAGGGGAAACTGAAGCTTTCTTT.

The gene calls are TRBV4-1 and TRBJ1-3, with 8 bases aligning to TRBD1. The CDR3 is made up of 18 amino acids. J lost 6 bases, V lost 1 base, and 14 bases had no gene match. Looked up from germline, CDR1 is MGHRA and CDR2 is YSYEKL. The CDR3 sequence: CASSQGAGQGVRANTIYF. In nucleotides, the CDR3 is TGCGCCAGCAGCCAAGGGGCAGGACAGGGTGTGAGGGCAAACACCATATATTTT.

The chain links TRBV7-9 to TRBJ1-2; a weak D match, TRBD1 (5 bases). Germline V gene data show CDR1 as SEHNR and CDR2 as FQNEAQ (reference sequence). Trimming removed 1 base at V and 8 bases at J, with 11 bases between. The length of the CDR3 is 13 residues. The CDR3 region has the DNA TGTGCCAGCAGCTTAGGGGCCAGGGAAGGCTACACCTTC. Translated: CASSLGAREGYTF.

V gene TRBV6-5 combines with J gene TRBJ1-1; D gene ambiguous. With 0 bases removed from V and 5 bases from J, the gap between germline ends came to 7 bases. The CDR3 is made up of 13 amino acids. The germline V gene encodes CDR1 MNHEY and CDR2 SVGAGI. The CDR3 here is CASSYSTETEAFF. DNA of the CDR3: TGTGCCAGCAGTTACTCGACGGAGACTGAAGCTTTCTTT.

The rearrangement joins TRBV5-6 to TRBJ1-2, with a tentative D call TRBD1 (5 bases). V shed 4 bases and J shed 5 bases, with 24 bases lying between them. This CDR3 is built from 17 residues. Per germline, CDR1 SGHDT and CDR2 YYEEEE. In DNA form, the CDR3 reads TGTGCCAGCAGCGGAATATGGACATCCCAACCTGAATATGGCTACACCTTC. It yields the protein CASSGIWTSQPEYGYTF.

The chain joins TRBV18 to TRBJ2-7; D is perhaps TRBD2 (5 bases). CDR3 length: 12 residues. Trimming shortened V by 3 bases and J by 5 bases, and 8 bases separated the two germline ends. Germline CDR1 is KGHSH and CDR2 is LQKENI. The chain's CDR3 is CASSPLGNEQYF. The CDR3 nucleotides are TGTGCCAGCTCACCGCTCGGGAACGAGCAGTACTTC.

The chain couples TRBV19 to TRBJ2-7; TRBD1 agrees at 8 bases. The V gene end was trimmed by 5 bases and the J gene end by 0 bases; junction bases not matched to a gene: 9. The CDR3 sequence is 16 residues long. Looked up from germline, CDR1 is LNHDA and CDR2 is SQIVND (reference sequence). CDR3 coding DNA: TGTGCCAGTAGTGTAACACAGGGGGTCGGCTCCTACGAGCAGTACTTC. This codes for CASSVTQGVGSYEQYF.

CDR3 sequence reads: CASSIAGGPRNEQFF. Written as DNA, the CDR3 is TGTGCCAGTAGTATCGCGGGAGGGCCGAGAAATGAGCAGTTCTTC. The rearrangement joins TRBV19 to TRBJ2-1; 9 nucleotides align to TRBD2. CDR1 LNHDA and CDR2 SQIVND come from the germline V gene (reference sequence). This CDR3 contains 15 residues. V lost 3 bases and J lost 7; bases outside the gene matches: 7.

Only one count was recorded for this clone. The chain has TRBV6-6 and TRBJ2-7; 12 nucleotides align to TRBD2. Germline lookup yields CDR1 MNHNY and CDR2 SVGAGI (reference sequence). The CDR3 is 15 residues long. The V gene end was trimmed by 5 bases and the J gene end by 3 bases; junction bases not matched to a gene: 5. This CDR3 reads CASSQTSGRFYEQYF. CDR3 bases: TGTGCCAGCAGTCAAACTAGCGGGAGGTTCTACGAGCAGTACTTC.

The chain employs TRBV6-5 and TRBJ1-2; no clear D. Trimming removed 0 bases at V and 7 bases at J, with 6 bases between. This CDR3 region has 12 residues. Germline V lookup: CDR1 MNHEY, CDR2 SVGAGI. The DNA for the CDR3 is TGTGCCAGCAGTTACTCGGACTCTGGCTACACCTTC. Translating gives CASSYSDSGYTF.

The J gene is TRBJ2-5, the V gene TRBV7-3; no reliable D call. The V end lost 1 base, the J end lost 5 bases, and 5 bases lay between the germline ends. The CDR3 runs to 12 residues. Germline values: CDR1 SGHTA, CDR2 FQGTGA. The CDR3 DNA reads TGTGCCAGCAGCTTAATAGTCGAGACCCAGTACTTC. This gives the protein CASSLIVETQYF. The entire variable domain, with the rest obtained from reference TRBV7-3 and TRBJ2-5, is as follows: GAGVSQTPSNKVTEKGKYVELRCDPISGHTALYWYRQSLGQGPEFLIYFQGTGAADDSGLPNDRFFAVRPEGSVSTLKIQRTERGDSAVYLCASSLIVETQYFGPGTRLLVL.